The T cell receptor (beta chain) under discussion was sequenced for a study of read filtering for tumor transcriptome and immune sequencing. Trimming left V 6 bases short and J 0 bases short, with 12 bases between. The CDR3 is 15 residues long. Germline V gene lookup returns CDR1 MNHNS and CDR2 SASEGT. This library used 300 to 500 ng RNA and molecular barcoded adaptors spanning alpha/delta and beta/gamma chains. MiXCR was run by TCRdb on the reads, yielding one entry per CDR3 protein. The sample has approximately 58,000 distinct CDR3 sequences; 9% to 15% are singletons. This clonotype originated in a donor aged 40 or over with multiple myeloma. The sample comprised a population of CD138-negative cells sorted from bone marrow. The rearrangement uses TRBV6-1 and TRBJ1-5; D unresolved. This chain's CDR3 is CASSGLGISNQPQHF. CDR3 nucleotides: TGTGCCAGCAGCGGGTTAGGGATTAGCAATCAGCCCCAGCATTTT.